The present T cell receptor (beta chain) was sequenced within a study of shared clonotypes between healthy human individuals. Across the study: Researchers assigned three CD4 naive, three CD4 memory, two CD8 naive and one CD8 memory plate to each donor. Notes on the study in general: Relative to their counterparts shared across all four donors, non-shared clonotypes exhibited diminished generation probabilities.

Remarks on this clone: The antigen remains unidentified.

The run depth of the assay was deep. Produced via immunoSEQ multiplex PCR; TCRdb's table is partial and in-frame only. The sample has around 320,000 clones, around nine tenths seen once; the top ten hold 15% to 20%. The CDR3 is 12 amino acids. V lost 6 bases, J lost 6 bases, and 11 bases lay in between. From germline, CDR1 is MGHDK and CDR2 SYGVNS. The TCR sequence derives from a man in his late teens or twenties in good health. The rearrangement uses TRBV25-1 and TRBJ1-2; TRBD1 is a possible D gene (5 bases). Sample: memory CD8+ T cells sorted from blood. The subset: CD45RO+ cells pooled with CCR7-negative TemRA cells. Here the CDR3 DNA reads TGTGCCAGCAGCGTCGGGGGTAATGGCTACACCTTC. Protein: CASSVGGNGYTF.